These T cell receptor beta chains were read from a single sample in a study of blood T cell repertoires in COVID-19. Sequencing used immunoSEQ multiplex PCR; TCRdb keeps in-frame clones, though not all of them. The table shows 150,000 to 200,000 clones, with more than 70% occurring only once. Sequencing input: peripheral blood. The receptors come from a human donor in a cohort sampled during active COVID-19. Each CDR3 is given with its conserved first and last residue. A D gene is named only where the DNA matches it firmly. Clone sizes are given selectively: once, few, many, or a class where the clone is expanded.

v_gene: TRBV30
j_gene: TRBJ1-5
abundance: -
d_gene: -
CDR3aa: CAWSVQGLMDQPQHF
CDR3nt: TGTGCCTGGAGTGTACAGGGTCTTATGGATCAGCCCCAGCATTTT

v_gene: TRBV10-2
j_gene: TRBJ1-3
abundance: -
d_gene: -
CDR3aa: CASSESAVAYTIYF
CDR3nt: TGCGCCAGCAGTGAGTCGGCGGTCGCCTACACCATATATTTT

v_gene: TRBV7-8
j_gene: TRBJ1-2
abundance: -
d_gene: TRBD1
CDR3aa: CASSAQTGKDGYTF
CDR3nt: TGTGCCAGCAGCGCTCAGACAGGGAAGGATGGCTACACCTTC

v_gene: TRBV27
j_gene: TRBJ2-7
abundance: -
d_gene: TRBD1
CDR3aa: CASSFGTGAYEQYF
CDR3nt: TGTGCCAGCAGTTTCGGGACAGGGGCTTACGAGCAGTACTTC

v_gene: TRBV7-2
j_gene: TRBJ1-4
abundance: once
d_gene: -
CDR3aa: CASSLARVRGEKLFF
CDR3nt: TGTGCCAGCAGCTTAGCGCGGGTTAGGGGGGAAAAACTGTTTTTT

v_gene: TRBV30
j_gene: TRBJ2-1
abundance: -
d_gene: -
CDR3aa: CAWSLSAPGDEQFF
CDR3nt: TGTGCCTGGAGTTTGTCAGCACCAGGGGATGAGCAGTTCTTC

v_gene: TRBV19
j_gene: TRBJ1-2
abundance: -
d_gene: TRBD1
CDR3aa: CASSPGQVGFNYGYTF
CDR3nt: TGTGCCAGTTCCCCGGGACAGGTGGGATTTAACTATGGCTACACCTTC

v_gene: TRBV19
j_gene: TRBJ2-7
abundance: -
d_gene: -
CDR3aa: CASSITGISSYEQYF
CDR3nt: TGTGCCAGTAGTATAACAGGCATATCCTCCTACGAGCAGTACTTC

v_gene: TRBV15
j_gene: TRBJ2-7
abundance: -
d_gene: TRBD1
CDR3aa: CATSRDRPNRGPYEQYF
CDR3nt: TGTGCCACCAGCAGAGATCGACCAAACAGGGGGCCCTACGAGCAGTACTTC

v_gene: TRBV2
j_gene: TRBJ1-5
abundance: -
d_gene: -
CDR3aa: CASRGGGLSNQPQHF
CDR3nt: TGTGCCAGCAGGGGAGGCGGGTTAAGCAATCAGCCCCAGCATTTT

v_gene: TRBV6-5
j_gene: TRBJ1-4
abundance: -
d_gene: TRBD1
CDR3aa: CASRRQGFNEKLFF
CDR3nt: TGTGCCAGCAGAAGACAGGGTTTCAATGAAAAACTGTTTTTT

v_gene: TRBV7-2
j_gene: TRBJ2-3
abundance: -
d_gene: TRBD2
CDR3aa: CASSPDSGGGTDTQYF
CDR3nt: TGTGCCAGCAGCCCAGACAGCGGGGGGGGCACAGATACGCAGTATTTT

v_gene: TRBV20-1
j_gene: TRBJ2-7
abundance: -
d_gene: -
CDR3aa: CSASGGFYEQYF
CDR3nt: TGCAGTGCTAGTGGCGGGTTCTACGAGCAGTACTTC

v_gene: TRBV5-8
j_gene: TRBJ2-7
abundance: -
d_gene: -
CDR3aa: CASSPVPGQGASGTYEQYF
CDR3nt: TGTGCCAGCAGCCCGGTCCCGGGACAGGGTGCTAGCGGGACCTACGAGCAGTACTTC

v_gene: TRBV5-1
j_gene: TRBJ2-7
abundance: -
d_gene: TRBD1
CDR3aa: CASSLTLDRTEQYF
CDR3nt: TGCGCCAGCAGCCTGACTCTGGACAGGACCGAGCAGTACTTC

v_gene: TRBV24-1
j_gene: TRBJ2-1
abundance: -
d_gene: -
CDR3aa: CATSGSEYNEQFF
CDR3nt: TGTGCCACCAGTGGCTCAGAATACAATGAGCAGTTCTTC

v_gene: TRBV27
j_gene: TRBJ1-4
abundance: once
d_gene: TRBD1
CDR3aa: CASRRIDGTGTEKLFF
CDR3nt: TGTGCCAGCAGGCGTATAGATGGGACAGGGACTGAAAAACTGTTTTTT

v_gene: TRBV2
j_gene: TRBJ2-1
abundance: -
d_gene: -
CDR3aa: CASSESNNEQFF
CDR3nt: TGTGCCAGCAGTGAATCCAACAATGAGCAGTTCTTC

v_gene: TRBV3-1/TRBV3-2
j_gene: TRBJ2-1
abundance: -
d_gene: TRBD2
CDR3aa: CASSLYGTRGHEQFF
CDR3nt: TGTGCCAGCAGTCTTTATGGGACTAGAGGCCATGAGCAGTTCTTC

v_gene: TRBV5-1
j_gene: TRBJ1-1
abundance: -
d_gene: TRBD1
CDR3aa: CASSSRQGGKAFF
CDR3nt: TGCGCCAGCAGCTCTAGACAGGGGGGGAAAGCTTTCTTT

v_gene: TRBV24-1
j_gene: TRBJ2-1
abundance: -
d_gene: -
CDR3aa: CATSDPNTGTESESSYNEQFF
CDR3nt: TGTGCCACCAGTGATCCCAATACCGGGACTGAGAGCGAGAGCTCCTACAATGAGCAGTTCTTC

v_gene: TRBV5-1
j_gene: TRBJ2-3
abundance: -
d_gene: TRBD1
CDR3aa: CASSGDRGRPPTDTQYF
CDR3nt: TGCGCCAGCAGCGGGGACAGGGGACGCCCGCCCACAGATACGCAGTATTTT

v_gene: TRBV3-1/TRBV3-2
j_gene: TRBJ1-2
abundance: -
d_gene: TRBD1
CDR3aa: CASSQTGQGHGYTF
CDR3nt: TGTGCCAGCAGCCAGACGGGACAGGGGCATGGCTACACCTTC

v_gene: TRBV2
j_gene: TRBJ2-7
abundance: -
d_gene: -
CDR3aa: CASGAVSYEQYF
CDR3nt: TGTGCCAGCGGGGCAGTCTCCTACGAGCAGTACTTC

v_gene: TRBV10-3
j_gene: TRBJ2-7
abundance: -
d_gene: -
CDR3aa: CAISANAGTVYEQYF
CDR3nt: TGTGCCATCAGTGCGAACGCCGGTACAGTCTACGAGCAGTACTTC

v_gene: TRBV6-5
j_gene: TRBJ2-7
abundance: -
d_gene: -
CDR3aa: CASSMSPPYEQYF
CDR3nt: TGTGCCAGCAGTATGTCTCCTCCTTACGAGCAGTACTTC